What follows are 8 T cell receptor beta chains derived from one specimen sequenced in a study of blood T cell repertoires in COVID-19. TCRdb's copy holds only in-frame clones and misses some; the assay was immunoSEQ multiplex PCR. The profile shows 300,000 to 450,000 clones, 88% of them singletons. Sequencing was performed on PBMCs or T cells enriched from blood (not recorded which). These receptor sequences come from a woman under 40 who had been exposed to COVID-19.

The rearrangement uses TRBV7-9 and TRBJ2-2; 8 nucleotides match TRBD2. This CDR3 spans 15 amino acids. CDR1 and CDR2 (germline): SEHNR, FQNEAQ (reference sequence). Trimming removed 1 base from V and 6 bases from J; junction bases left unmatched: 4. The DNA of the CDR3 is TGTGCCAGCAGCTTAGATCCGGGAGGGCCCGGGGAGCTGTTTTTT. This translates into CASSLDPGGPGELFF.

The chain recombines TRBV11-3 with TRBJ2-2, with 7 bases identical to TRBD1. CDR1 and CDR2 (germline): SGHNT, YENEEA. V was pared by 1 base and J by 5 bases, with 4 bases of the junction left unmatched. The CDR3 sequence is 15 residues long. The CDR3 region has the DNA TGTGCCAGCAGCTTAGGCAGGGGGTGGACCGGGGAGCTGTTTTTT. Translation gives CASSLGRGWTGELFF.

The chain recombines TRBV19 with TRBJ2-2; D is perhaps TRBD2 (5 bases). V gave up 3 bases and J gave up 7 bases, with 12 bases separating them. The V gene's germline CDR1 is LNHDA and CDR2 SQIVND (reference sequence). The CDR3 is made up of 14 amino acids. Here the CDR3 reads CASSMSSGSGELFF. CDR3 in DNA: TGTGCCAGTAGTATGTCGTCGGGGAGCGGGGAGCTGTTTTTT.

The chain links TRBV10-3 to TRBJ1-1; 8 nucleotides align to TRBD1. V lost 7 bases to trimming and J lost 10 bases; unmatched junction nucleotides: 8. The CDR3 loop spans 12 amino acids. The germline gives CDR1 ENHRY, CDR2 SYGVKD. The CDR3 is CAIIGTGGLAFF. CDR3 sequence (DNA): TGTGCCATCATCGGGACAGGCGGCTTAGCTTTCTTT.

This chain links TRBV7-9 with TRBJ1-2; TRBD1 might be the D (5 bases). Germline V gene data show CDR1 as SEHNR and CDR2 as FQNEAQ (reference sequence). The V end lost 2 bases, the J end lost 2 bases, and 24 bases lay between the germline ends. CDR3 size: 19 residues. The chain's CDR3 is CASSLRLGLQERINYGYTF. CDR3 bases: TGTGCCAGCAGCTTAAGATTGGGGCTACAGGAACGGATAAACTATGGCTACACCTTC.

This clone showed up just once. DNA for the CDR3: TGTGCCAGCAGCCTGGGGCAGGAGCAGTTCTTC. The encoded protein is CASSLGQEQFF. The chain recombines TRBV6-6 with TRBJ2-1; tentative D call: TRBD1 (5 bases). This CDR3 has 11 amino acids. Trimming removed 6 bases at V and 10 bases at J, with 10 bases between. Per germline, CDR1 MNHNY and CDR2 SVGAGI (reference sequence).

The CDR3 here is CASTKAGVKETQYF. DNA of the CDR3: TGCGCCAGCACAAAGGCGGGAGTAAAAGAGACCCAGTACTTC. J is TRBJ2-5 and V is TRBV10-2, with 7 positions matching TRBD2. V lost 7 bases to trimming and J lost 3 bases; unmatched junction nucleotides: 8. The germline CDR1 and CDR2 sequences are WSHSY and SAAADI. This CDR3 spans 14 amino acids.

This clone came up a few times. The rearrangement joins TRBV5-5 to TRBJ1-1; D might be TRBD1 (6 bases). The CDR3 runs to 15 residues. V lost 6 bases, J lost 1 base, and 16 bases lay in between. Germline CDR1 reads SGHKS; CDR2 reads YYEKEE (reference sequence). As DNA, the CDR3 is TGTGCCAGCACCCCTACGGGGGGGCAGAACACTGAAGCTTTCTTT. Amino acid sequence: CASTPTGGQNTEAFF.